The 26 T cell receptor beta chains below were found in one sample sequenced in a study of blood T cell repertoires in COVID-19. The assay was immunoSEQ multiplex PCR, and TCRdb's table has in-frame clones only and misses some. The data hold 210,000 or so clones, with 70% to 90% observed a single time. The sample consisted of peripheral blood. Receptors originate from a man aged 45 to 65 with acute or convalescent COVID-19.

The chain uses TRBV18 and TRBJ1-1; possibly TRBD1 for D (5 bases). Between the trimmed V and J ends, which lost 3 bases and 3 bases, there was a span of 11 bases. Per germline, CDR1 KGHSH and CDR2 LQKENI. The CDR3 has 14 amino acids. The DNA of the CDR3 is TGTGCCAGCTCACCTGACAGACGCTACACTGAAGCTTTCTTT. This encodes CASSPDRRYTEAFF.

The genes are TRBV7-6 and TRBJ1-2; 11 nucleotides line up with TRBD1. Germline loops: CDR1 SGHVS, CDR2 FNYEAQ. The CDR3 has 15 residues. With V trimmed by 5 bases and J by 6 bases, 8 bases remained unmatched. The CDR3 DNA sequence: TGTGCCAGCAGCGAATACCGGGACAGGGGGGATGGCTACACCTTC. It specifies CASSEYRDRGDGYTF.

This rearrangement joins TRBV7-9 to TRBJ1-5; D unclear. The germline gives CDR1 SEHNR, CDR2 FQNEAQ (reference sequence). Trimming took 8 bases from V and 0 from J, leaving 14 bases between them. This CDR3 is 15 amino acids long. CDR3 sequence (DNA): TGTGCCAGCGGTGGAGGGAGTAATAGCAATCAGCCCCAGCATTTT. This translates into CASGGGSNSNQPQHF.

The CDR3 loop is CASSPLTGSQETQYF. Written as DNA, the CDR3 is TGTGCCAGCAGCCCCCTCACAGGGTCACAAGAGACCCAGTACTTC. V gene TRBV9 combines with J gene TRBJ2-5, with D perhaps matching TRBD1 (6 bases). Trimming left V 4 bases short and J 2 bases short, with 15 bases between. The CDR3 runs to 15 residues. The germline CDR1 and CDR2 sequences are SGDLS and YYNGEE.

The CDR3 here is CASSQSSGTGTYGNTIYF. CDR3 DNA sequence: TGTGCCAGCTCACAAAGTTCCGGGACAGGGACTTATGGAAACACCATATATTTT. The chain is built from TRBV18 and TRBJ1-3; 9 nucleotides match TRBD1. The CDR3 has 18 residues. The germline V gene encodes CDR1 KGHSH and CDR2 LQKENI. The trim removed 4 bases at V and 3 bases at J, leaving 13 bases unmatched.

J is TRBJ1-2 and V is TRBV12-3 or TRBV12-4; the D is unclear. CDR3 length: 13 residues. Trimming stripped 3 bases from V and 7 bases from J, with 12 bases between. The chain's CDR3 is CASSFQVESGYTF. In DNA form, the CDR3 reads TGTGCCAGCAGTTTTCAAGTAGAGTCTGGCTACACCTTC.

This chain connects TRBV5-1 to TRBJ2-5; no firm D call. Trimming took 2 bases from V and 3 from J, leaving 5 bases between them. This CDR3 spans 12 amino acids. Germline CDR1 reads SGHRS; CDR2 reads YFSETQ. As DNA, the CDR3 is TGCGCCAGCAGCTTCCAGGAAGAGACCCAGTACTTC. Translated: CASSFQEETQYF.

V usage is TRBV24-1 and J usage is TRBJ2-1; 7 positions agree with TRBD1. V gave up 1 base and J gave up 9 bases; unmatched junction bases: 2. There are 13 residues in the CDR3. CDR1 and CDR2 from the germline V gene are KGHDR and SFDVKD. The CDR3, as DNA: TGTGCCACCAGTGATTTCACAGGGGCTGAGCAGTTCTTC. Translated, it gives CATSDFTGAEQFF.

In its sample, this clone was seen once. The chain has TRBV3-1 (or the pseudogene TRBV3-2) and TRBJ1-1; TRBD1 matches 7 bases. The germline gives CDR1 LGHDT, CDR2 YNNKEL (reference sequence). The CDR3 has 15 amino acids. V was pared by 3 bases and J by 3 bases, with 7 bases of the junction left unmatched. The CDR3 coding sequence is TGTGCCAGCAGCCATCCAGGGGGTAGGTACACTGAAGCTTTCTTT. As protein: CASSHPGGRYTEAFF.

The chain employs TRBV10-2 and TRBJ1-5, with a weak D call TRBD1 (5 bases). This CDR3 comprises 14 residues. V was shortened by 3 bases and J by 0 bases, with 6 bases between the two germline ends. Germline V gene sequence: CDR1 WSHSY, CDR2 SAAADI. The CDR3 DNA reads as TGCGCCAGCAGTGACAGGGTTAGCAATCAGCCCCAGCATTTT. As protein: CASSDRVSNQPQHF.

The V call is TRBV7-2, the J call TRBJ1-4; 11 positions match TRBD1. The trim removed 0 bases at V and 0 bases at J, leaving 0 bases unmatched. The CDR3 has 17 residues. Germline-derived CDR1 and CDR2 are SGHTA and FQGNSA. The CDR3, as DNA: TGTGCCAGCAGCTTAGCGGGACAGGGGGCAACTAATGAAAAACTGTTTTTT. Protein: CASSLAGQGATNEKLFF.

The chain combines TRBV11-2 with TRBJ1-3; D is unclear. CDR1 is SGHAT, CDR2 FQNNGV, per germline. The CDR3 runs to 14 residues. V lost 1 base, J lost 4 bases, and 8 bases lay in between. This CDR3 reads CASSLGSQGNTIYF. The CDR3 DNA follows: TGTGCCAGCAGCTTAGGGTCACAGGGAAACACCATATATTTT.

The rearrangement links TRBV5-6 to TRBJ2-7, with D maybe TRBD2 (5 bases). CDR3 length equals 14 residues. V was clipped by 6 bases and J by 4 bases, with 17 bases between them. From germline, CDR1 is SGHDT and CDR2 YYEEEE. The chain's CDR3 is CASISWERRYEQYF. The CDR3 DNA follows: TGTGCCAGCATCTCCTGGGAGCGGCGGTACGAGCAGTACTTC.

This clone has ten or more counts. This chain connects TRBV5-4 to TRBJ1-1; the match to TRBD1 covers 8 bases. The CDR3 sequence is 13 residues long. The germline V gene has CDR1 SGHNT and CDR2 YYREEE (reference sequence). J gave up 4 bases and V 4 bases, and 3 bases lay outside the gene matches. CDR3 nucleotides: TGTGCCAGCAGCGCCACAGGGGGCACTGAAGCTTTCTTT. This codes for CASSATGGTEAFF.

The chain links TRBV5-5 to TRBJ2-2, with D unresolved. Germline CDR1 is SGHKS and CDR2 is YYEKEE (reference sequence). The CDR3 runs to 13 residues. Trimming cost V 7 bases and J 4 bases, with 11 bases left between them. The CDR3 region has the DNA TGTGCCAGCCGGCGTTCTAGCACCGGGGAGCTGTTTTTT. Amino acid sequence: CASRRSSTGELFF.

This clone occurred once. CDR3 protein: CASSLGLGSKQETQYF. The CDR3 DNA reads TGTGCCAGCAGCTTAGGTCTGGGCAGCAAACAAGAGACCCAGTACTTC. The chain couples TRBV7-9 to TRBJ2-5; the D is unclear. The CDR3 extends over 16 amino acids. V shed 1 base and J shed 2 bases, with 14 bases lying between them. Germline CDR1 SEHNR, CDR2 FQNEAQ (reference sequence).

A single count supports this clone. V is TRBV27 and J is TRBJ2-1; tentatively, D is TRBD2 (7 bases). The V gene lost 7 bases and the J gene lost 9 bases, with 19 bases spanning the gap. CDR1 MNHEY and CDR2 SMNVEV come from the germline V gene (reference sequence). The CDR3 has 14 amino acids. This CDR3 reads CASTVRGRGAEQFF. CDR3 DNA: TGTGCCAGCACCGTTAGGGGGAGGGGGGCTGAGCAGTTCTTC.

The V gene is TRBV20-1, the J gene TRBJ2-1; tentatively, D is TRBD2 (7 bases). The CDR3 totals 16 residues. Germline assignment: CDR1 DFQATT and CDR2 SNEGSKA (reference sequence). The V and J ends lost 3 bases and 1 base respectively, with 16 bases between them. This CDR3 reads CSASDPRGGSYNEQFF. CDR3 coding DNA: TGCAGTGCTAGTGATCCCAGGGGAGGGTCCTACAATGAGCAGTTCTTC.

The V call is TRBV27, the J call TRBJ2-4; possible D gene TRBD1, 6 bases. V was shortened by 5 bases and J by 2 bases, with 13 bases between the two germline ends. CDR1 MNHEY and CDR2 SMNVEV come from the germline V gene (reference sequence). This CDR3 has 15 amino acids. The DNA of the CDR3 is TGTGCCAGCAGTCCCCGTGGGGGCACCAAAAACATTCAGTACTTC. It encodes CASSPRGGTKNIQYF.

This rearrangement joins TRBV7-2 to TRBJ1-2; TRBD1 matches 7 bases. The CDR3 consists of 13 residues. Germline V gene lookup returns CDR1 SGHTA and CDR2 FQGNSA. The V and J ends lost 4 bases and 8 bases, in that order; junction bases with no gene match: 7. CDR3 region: CASSWTGRAGYTF. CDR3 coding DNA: TGTGCCAGCAGCTGGACAGGACGCGCGGGCTACACCTTC.

The CDR3 DNA sequence: TGTGCCACCAGTGACCCCGGGACAGGAGGGGAGACCCAGTACTTC. This gives the protein CATSDPGTGGETQYF. The rearrangement joins TRBV24-1 to TRBJ2-5; 8 bases map to TRBD1. Germline V gene sequence: CDR1 KGHDR, CDR2 SFDVKD. V lost 4 bases to trimming and J lost 5 bases; unmatched junction nucleotides: 8. CDR3 length: 15 residues.

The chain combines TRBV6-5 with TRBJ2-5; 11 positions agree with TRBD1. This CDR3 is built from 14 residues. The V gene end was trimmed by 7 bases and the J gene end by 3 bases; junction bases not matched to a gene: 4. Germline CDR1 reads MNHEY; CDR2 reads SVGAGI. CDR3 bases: TGTGCCAGCAAGAGGGACAGGGGGAAAGAGACCCAGTACTTC. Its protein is CASKRDRGKETQYF.

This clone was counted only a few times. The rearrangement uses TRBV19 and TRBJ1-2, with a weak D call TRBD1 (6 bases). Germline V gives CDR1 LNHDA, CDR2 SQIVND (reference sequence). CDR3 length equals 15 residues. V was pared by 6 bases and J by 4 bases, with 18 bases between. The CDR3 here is CASSLPGGSPYGYTF. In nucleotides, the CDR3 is TGTGCCAGTAGCCTTCCGGGGGGCTCCCCCTATGGCTACACCTTC.

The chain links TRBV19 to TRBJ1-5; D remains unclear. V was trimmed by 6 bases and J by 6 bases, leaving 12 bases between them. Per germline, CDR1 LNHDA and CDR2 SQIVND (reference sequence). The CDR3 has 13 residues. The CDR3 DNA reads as TGTGCCAGTAGACATGCGGGCGTTCAGCCCCAGCATTTT. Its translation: CASRHAGVQPQHF. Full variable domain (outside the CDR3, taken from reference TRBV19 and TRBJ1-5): DGGITQSPKYLFRKEGQNVTLSCEQNLNHDAMYWYRQDPGQGLRLIYYSQIVNDFQKGDIAEGYSVSREKKESFPLTVTSAQKNPTAFYLCASRHAGVQPQHFGDGTRLSIL.

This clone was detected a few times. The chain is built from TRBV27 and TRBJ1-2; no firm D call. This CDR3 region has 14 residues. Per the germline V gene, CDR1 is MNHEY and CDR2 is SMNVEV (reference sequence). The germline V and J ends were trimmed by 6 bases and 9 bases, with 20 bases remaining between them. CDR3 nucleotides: TGTGCCAGCAGGCCTCTGGGCTCCGCGTCGAGCTACACCTTC. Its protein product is CASRPLGSASSYTF.

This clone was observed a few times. CDR3 DNA: TGTGCCAGCAGCGTGGACAGGGGAGGTGAATCACCCCTCCACTTT. Its protein product is CASSVDRGGESPLHF. The gene calls are TRBV9 and TRBJ1-6; 9 nucleotides match TRBD1. V dropped 2 bases and J dropped 10; count of bases not matched to a gene: 7. The CDR3 extends over 15 amino acids. The germline V gene has CDR1 SGDLS and CDR2 YYNGEE.